Detailed here is one T cell receptor (beta chain). The method was immunoSEQ multiplex PCR; TCRdb's version includes in-frame clones alone and lacks a portion of them. Found here are tens of thousands of clones, 82% of them singletons; the top ten hold about 1.8%. The data belong to a study of OX40 agonist ivuxolimab in advanced cancers. This clonotype was sampled from an adult with an advanced solid tumor such as melanoma, head and neck, liver or kidney cancer. This sample comprised CD4+ or CD8+ T cells sorted from blood, obtained in a trial of the OX40 agonist ivuxolimab.

The CDR3 DNA reads as TGTGCCAGCAGCTTTACCCCGGGACAGGGGGCCAGGGGGACCCAGTACTTC. Translated: CASSFTPGQGARGTQYF. The chain uses TRBV7-8 and TRBJ2-5, with 12 bases identical to TRBD1. The V gene end was trimmed by 3 bases and the J gene end by 7 bases; junction bases not matched to a gene: 12. CDR1 is SGHVS and CDR2 is FQNEAQ in the germline V gene. The length of the CDR3 is 17 residues.